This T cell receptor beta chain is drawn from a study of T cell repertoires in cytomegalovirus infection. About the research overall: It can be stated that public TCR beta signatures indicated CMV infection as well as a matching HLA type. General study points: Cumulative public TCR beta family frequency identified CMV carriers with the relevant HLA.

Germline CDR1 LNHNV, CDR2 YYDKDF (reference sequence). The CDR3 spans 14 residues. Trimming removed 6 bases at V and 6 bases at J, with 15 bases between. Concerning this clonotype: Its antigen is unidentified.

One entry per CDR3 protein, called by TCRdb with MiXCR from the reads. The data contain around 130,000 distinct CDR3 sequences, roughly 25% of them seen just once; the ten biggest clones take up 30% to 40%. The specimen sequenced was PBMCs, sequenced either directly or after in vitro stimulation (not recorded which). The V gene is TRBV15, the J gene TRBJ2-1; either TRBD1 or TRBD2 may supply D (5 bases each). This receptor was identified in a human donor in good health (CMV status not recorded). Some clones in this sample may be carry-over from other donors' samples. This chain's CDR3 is CATRPNRDLNEQFF. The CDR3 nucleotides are TGTGCCACCAGGCCGAACCGGGACCTCAATGAGCAGTTCTTC.